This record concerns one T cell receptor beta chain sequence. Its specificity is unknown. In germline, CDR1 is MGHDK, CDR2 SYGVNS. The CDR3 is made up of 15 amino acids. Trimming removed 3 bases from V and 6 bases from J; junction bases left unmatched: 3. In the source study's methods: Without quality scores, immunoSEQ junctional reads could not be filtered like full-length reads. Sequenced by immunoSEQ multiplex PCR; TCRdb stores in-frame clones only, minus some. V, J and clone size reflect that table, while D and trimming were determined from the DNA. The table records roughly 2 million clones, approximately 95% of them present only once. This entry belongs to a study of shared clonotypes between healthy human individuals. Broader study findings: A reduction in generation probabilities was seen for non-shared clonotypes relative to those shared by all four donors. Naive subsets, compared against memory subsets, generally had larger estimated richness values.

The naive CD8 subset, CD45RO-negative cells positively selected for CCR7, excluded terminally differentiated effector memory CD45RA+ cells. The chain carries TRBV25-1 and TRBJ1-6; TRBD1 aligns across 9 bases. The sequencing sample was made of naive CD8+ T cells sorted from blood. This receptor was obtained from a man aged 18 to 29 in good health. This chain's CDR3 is CASSEVGQGNSPLHF. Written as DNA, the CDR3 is TGTGCCAGCAGTGAGGTGGGACAGGGTAATTCACCCCTCCACTTT.